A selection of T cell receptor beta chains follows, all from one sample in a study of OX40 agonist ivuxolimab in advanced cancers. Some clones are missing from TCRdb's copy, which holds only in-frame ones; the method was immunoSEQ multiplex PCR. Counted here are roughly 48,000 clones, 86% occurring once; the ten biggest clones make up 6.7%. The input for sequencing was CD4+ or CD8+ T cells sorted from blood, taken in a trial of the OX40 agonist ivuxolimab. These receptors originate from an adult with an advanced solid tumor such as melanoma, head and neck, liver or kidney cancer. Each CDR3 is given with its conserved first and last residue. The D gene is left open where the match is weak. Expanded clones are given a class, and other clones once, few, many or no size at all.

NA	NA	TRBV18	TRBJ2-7	TGTGCCAGCTCACCACCGGCGACAGGGACTTACGAGCAGTACTTC	CASSPPATGTYEQYF
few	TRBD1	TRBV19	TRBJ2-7	TGTGCCAGTAGTATAGGGACAGGGGGTTCCTACGAGCAGTACTTC	CASSIGTGGSYEQYF
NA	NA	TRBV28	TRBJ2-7	TGTGCCAGCACCCGACAGGGAGGGTTCCCCTACGAGCAGTACTTC	CASTRQGGFPYEQYF
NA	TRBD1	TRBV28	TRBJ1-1	TGTGCCAGCAACCAGGGGGGTGAAGCTTTCTTT	CASNQGGEAFF
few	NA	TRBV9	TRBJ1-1	TGTGCCAGCAGCCCTAACGCGGTTGGCTTAACTGAAGCTTTCTTT	CASSPNAVGLTEAFF
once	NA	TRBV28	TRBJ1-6	TGTGCCAGCACGACACCCATTCGGTCTAATTCACCCCTCCACTTT	CASTTPIRSNSPLHF
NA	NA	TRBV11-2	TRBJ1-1	TGTGCCAGCCGCCTAAGGGTCCTTGGGGCTGAAGCTTTCTTT	CASRLRVLGAEAFF
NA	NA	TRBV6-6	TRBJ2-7	TGTGCCAGCAGTTTCCATAACTCCTACGAGCAGTACTTC	CASSFHNSYEQYF
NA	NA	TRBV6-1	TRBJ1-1	TGTGCCAGCATCAAATTGACATGGAACACTGAAGCTTTCTTT	CASIKLTWNTEAFF
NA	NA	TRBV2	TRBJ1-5	TGTGCCAGCAGTGACCAGATTAGCAATCAGCCCCAGCATTTT	CASSDQISNQPQHF
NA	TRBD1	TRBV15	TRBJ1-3	TGTGCCACCAGCTTACGGACAGGGACCCACACCATATATTTT	CATSLRTGTHTIYF
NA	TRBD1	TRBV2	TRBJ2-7	TGTGCCAGCCAGCCGACAGGGGGTAAGGTCGAGCAGTACTTC	CASQPTGGKVEQYF
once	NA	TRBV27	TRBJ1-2	TGTGCCAGCAGCACTCTGGGGGGGCAGGGCTATGGCTACACCTTC	CASSTLGGQGYGYTF
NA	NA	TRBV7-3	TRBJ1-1	TGTGCCAGCAGCTTATATGAGGGAAACACTGAAGCTTTCTTT	CASSLYEGNTEAFF
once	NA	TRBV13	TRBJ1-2	TGTGCCAGCAGCTTAGAGAGGACGGGCGCTAACTATGGCTACACCTTC	CASSLERTGANYGYTF
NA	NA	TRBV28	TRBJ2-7	TGTGCCAGCAGCCCCAGGACAGTTTTCTACGAGCAGTACTTC	CASSPRTVFYEQYF
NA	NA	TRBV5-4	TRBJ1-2	TGTGCCAGCAGCTTGGCCCTCCGGAGAGCACGCGGCTACACCTTC	CASSLALRRARGYTF
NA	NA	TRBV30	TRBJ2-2	TGTGCCCGCCGTGACTGGACGAACACCGGGGAGCTGTTTTTT	CARRDWTNTGELFF
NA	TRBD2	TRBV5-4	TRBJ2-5	TGTGCCAGCAGCAGCCGACTAGCGTCACAAGAGACCCAGTACTTC	CASSSRLASQETQYF
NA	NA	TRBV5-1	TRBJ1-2	TGCGCCAGCAGCCCGGACGCCAGGGTGGGGCTCGGCTACACCTTC	CASSPDARVGLGYTF
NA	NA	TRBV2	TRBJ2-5	TGTGCTGGCCGTAGGGGGGGCACCCAAGAGACCCAGTACTTC	CAGRRGGTQETQYF
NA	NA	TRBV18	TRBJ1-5	TGTGCCAGCTCACCAGCACGGGAGAATCAGCCCCAGCATTTT	CASSPARENQPQHF
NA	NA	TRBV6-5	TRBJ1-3	TGTGCCAGCCAAGAGGTCCGCGGAAACACCATATATTTT	CASQEVRGNTIYF
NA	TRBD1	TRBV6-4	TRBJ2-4	TGTGCCAGCAGTGGGGAAGGGACAGGGGAGGCCAAAAACATTCAGTACTTC	CASSGEGTGEAKNIQYF
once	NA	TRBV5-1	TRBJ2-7	TGCGCCAGCAGCTTGGATCCAGGGACCGAGCAGTACTTC	CASSLDPGTEQYF
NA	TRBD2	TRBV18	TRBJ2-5	TGTGCCAGCTCGACAACTAGCGGGGGGGCGAAGGAGACCCAGTACTTC	CASSTTSGGAKETQYF
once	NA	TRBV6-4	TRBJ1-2	TGTGCCAGCAGTGAGACGGGTAACTATGGCTACACCTTC	CASSETGNYGYTF
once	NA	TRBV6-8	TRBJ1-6	TGTGCCAGCAGGGCCTATCCCACCCTCCACTTT	CASRAYPTLHF
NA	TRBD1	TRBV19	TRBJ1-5	TGTGCCAGTACGGGAGGGGAACAGGGGGTGAGGAATCAGCCCCAGCATTTT	CASTGGEQGVRNQPQHF
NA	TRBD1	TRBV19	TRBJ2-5	TGTGCCAGTAGGAACAGGGGGCTCTCCCAAGAGACCCAGTACTTC	CASRNRGLSQETQYF
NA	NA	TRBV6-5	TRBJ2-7	TGTGCCAGCAGTGGGGGATTAGGCGGGGACTACGAGCAGTACTTC	CASSGGLGGDYEQYF
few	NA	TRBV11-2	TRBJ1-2	TGTGCCATTTCCGAGGGAGGCTATGGCTACACCTTC	CAISEGGYGYTF
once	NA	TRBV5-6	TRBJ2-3	TGTGCCAGCAGCGCGGGGCGGACGGATACGCAGTATTTT	CASSAGRTDTQYF
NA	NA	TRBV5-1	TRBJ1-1	TGCGCCAGCAGCTTGGGCCTTAAGAACACTGAAGCTTTCTTT	CASSLGLKNTEAFF
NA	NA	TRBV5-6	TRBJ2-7	TGTGCCAGCAGCTTGGCCGGGTCAACCTACGAGCAGTACTTC	CASSLAGSTYEQYF
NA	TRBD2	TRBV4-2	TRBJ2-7	TGTGCCAGCAGCCAAGATGGGGGGGGTTCTGGAGAGCAGTACTTC	CASSQDGGGSGEQYF
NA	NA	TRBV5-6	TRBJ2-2	TGTGCCAGCAGCCCCGCGAGGAGAGCAGGGTCTATTCGCACCGGGGAGCTGTTTTTT	CASSPARRAGSIRTGELFF
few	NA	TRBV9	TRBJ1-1	TGTGCCAGCAGCGTAGTAGGACTGCAGAACACTGAAGCTTTCTTT	CASSVVGLQNTEAFF
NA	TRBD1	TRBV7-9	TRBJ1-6	TGTGCCAGCAGCTTAACCCGACAGGGGCCCTATAATTCACCCCTCCACTTT	CASSLTRQGPYNSPLHF
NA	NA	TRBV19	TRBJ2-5	TGTGCCAGTAGTATAGGGCCGCAAGAGACCCAGTACTTC	CASSIGPQETQYF
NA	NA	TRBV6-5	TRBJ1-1	TGTGCCAGCAGTTATCGAGGGTTCGAAGCTTTCTTT	CASSYRGFEAFF
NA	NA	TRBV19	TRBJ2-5	TGTGCCAGTAGTATAGCCAGGGGAGAGACCCAGTACTTC	CASSIARGETQYF
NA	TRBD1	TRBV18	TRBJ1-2	TGTGCCAGCTCACATCGACAGGGGCCTAACTATGGCTACACCTTC	CASSHRQGPNYGYTF
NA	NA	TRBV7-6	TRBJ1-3	TGTGCCAGCAGCTTAGGGGGCAGAGCCTCTGGAAACACCATATATTTT	CASSLGGRASGNTIYF
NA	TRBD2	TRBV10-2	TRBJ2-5	TGCGCCAGCAGTGAGGCGCTAGCGGGGGCCCTCCAAGAGACCCAGTACTTC	CASSEALAGALQETQYF
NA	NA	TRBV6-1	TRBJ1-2	TGTGCCAGCAGGTCAACTTCAGGGTATGGCTACACCTTC	CASRSTSGYGYTF
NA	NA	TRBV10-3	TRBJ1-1	TGTGCCATCAGTGAGTCTGCCAAGGGCACTGAAGCTTTCTTT	CAISESAKGTEAFF
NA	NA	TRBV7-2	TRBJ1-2	TGTGCCAGCAGCTTAGTTGAGTACCGGACTGGAAACGACTACACCTTC	CASSLVEYRTGNDYTF
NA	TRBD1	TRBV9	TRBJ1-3	TGTGCCAGCAGCCCCCCCGGGACAGGGGGCTCTGGAAACACCATATATTTT	CASSPPGTGGSGNTIYF
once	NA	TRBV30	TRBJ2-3	TGTGCCTGGAGTGACAGGCGACACACAGATACGCAGTATTTT	CAWSDRRHTDTQYF
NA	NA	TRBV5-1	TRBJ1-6	TGCGCCAGCACTGATTCGAGCTCCTATAATTCACCCCTCCACTTT	CASTDSSSYNSPLHF
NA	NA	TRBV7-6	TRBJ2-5	TGTGCCACAGGGAAAGAGGGGCGTCAAGAGACCCAGTACTTC	CATGKEGRQETQYF
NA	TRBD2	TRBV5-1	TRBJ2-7	TGCGCCAGCAGCCAGAGCGGGGGGATCGGCAACGAGCAGTACTTC	CASSQSGGIGNEQYF
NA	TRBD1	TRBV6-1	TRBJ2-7	TGTGCCAGCACTGTTGGGACAGGATCCTACGAGCAGTACTTC	CASTVGTGSYEQYF
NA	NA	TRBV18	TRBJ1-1	TGTGCCAGCTCACCGCTTGAGGACACTGAAGCTTTCTTT	CASSPLEDTEAFF
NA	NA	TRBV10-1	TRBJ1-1	TGCGCCAGCAGTGAGTCGATTCGCCCGAAGGGCACTGAAGCTTTCTTT	CASSESIRPKGTEAFF